This T cell receptor (beta chain) was documented in a study of blood T cell repertoires in COVID-19. As for the study in general: The samples span acute and convalescent COVID-19 from the United States, Italy and Spain. T cells, B-cell-depleted T cells, or PBMCs provided the cDNA or gDNA that served as material.

The CDR3 totals 14 residues. V lost 4 bases to trimming and J lost 7 bases; unmatched junction nucleotides: 4. Germline assignment: CDR1 KGHSH and CDR2 LQKENI. As processed by the authors: Using reference gene primer amplification, nucleated cell counts were estimated. Profiling relied on immunoSEQ multiplex PCR, and the TCRdb table lists in-frame clones only, not all of them. For V, J and clone size, that table is used; D and trimming come from the DNA. The sample lists some 350,000 clones; around 92% were seen once. Seattle participants joined during active infection and were tracked over time. The sequence was collected from a woman under 40 with COVID-19, enrolled during active disease. The specimen was peripheral blood. The chain couples TRBV18 to TRBJ1-6; 7 nucleotides line up with TRBD1. In nucleotides, the CDR3 is TGTGCCAGCTCACGACAGGGTGGGAATTCACCCCTCCACTTT. It encodes CASSRQGGNSPLHF.